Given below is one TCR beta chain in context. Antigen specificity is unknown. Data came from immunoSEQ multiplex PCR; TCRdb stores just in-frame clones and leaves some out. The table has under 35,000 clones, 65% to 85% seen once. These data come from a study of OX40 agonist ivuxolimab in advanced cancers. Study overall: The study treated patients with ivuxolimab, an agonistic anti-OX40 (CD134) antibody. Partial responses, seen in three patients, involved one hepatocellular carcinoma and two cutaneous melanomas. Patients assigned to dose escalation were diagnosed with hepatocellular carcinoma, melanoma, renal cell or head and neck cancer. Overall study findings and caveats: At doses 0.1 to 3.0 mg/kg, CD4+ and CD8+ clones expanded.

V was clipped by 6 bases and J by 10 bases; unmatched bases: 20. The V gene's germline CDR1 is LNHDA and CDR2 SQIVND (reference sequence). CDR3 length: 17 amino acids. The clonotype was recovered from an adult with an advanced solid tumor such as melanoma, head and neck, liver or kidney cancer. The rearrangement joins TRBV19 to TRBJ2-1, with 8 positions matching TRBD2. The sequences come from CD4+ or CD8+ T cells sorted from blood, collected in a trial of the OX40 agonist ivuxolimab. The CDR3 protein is CASRPGSGVAGPGEQFF. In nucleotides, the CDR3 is TGTGCCAGTAGACCTGGGAGCGGAGTAGCGGGACCGGGGGAGCAGTTCTTC.